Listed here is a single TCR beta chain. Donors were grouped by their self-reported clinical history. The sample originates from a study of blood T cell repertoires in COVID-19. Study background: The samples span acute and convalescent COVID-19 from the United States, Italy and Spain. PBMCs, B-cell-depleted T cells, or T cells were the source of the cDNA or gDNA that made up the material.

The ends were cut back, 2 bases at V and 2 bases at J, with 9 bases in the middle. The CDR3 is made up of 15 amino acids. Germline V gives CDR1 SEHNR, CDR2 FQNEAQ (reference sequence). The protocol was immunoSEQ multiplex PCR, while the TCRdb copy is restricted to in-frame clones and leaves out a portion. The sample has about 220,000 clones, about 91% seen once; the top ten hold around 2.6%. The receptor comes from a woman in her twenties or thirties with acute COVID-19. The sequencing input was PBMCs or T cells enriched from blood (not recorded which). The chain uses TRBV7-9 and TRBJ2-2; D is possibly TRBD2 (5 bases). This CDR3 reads CASSLRAENTGELFF. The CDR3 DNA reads TGTGCCAGCAGCTTACGAGCGGAAAACACCGGGGAGCTGTTTTTT.